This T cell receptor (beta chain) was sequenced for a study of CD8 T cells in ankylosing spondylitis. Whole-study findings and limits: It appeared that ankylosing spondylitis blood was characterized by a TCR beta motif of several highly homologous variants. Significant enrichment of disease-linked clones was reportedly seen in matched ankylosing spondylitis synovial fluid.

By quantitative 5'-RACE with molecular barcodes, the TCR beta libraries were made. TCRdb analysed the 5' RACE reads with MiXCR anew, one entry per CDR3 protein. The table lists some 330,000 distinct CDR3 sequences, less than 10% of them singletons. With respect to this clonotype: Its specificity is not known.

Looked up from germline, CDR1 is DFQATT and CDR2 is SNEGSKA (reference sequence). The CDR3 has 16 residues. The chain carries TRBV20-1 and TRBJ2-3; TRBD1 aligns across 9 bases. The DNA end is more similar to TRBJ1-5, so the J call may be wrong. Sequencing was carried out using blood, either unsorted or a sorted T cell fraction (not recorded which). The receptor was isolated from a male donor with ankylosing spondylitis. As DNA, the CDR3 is TGCAGTGCTAGTTCCTGGACAGGGGACCTACGGGTTACGCAGCATTTT. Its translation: CSASSWTGDLRVTQHF.